This T cell receptor (beta chain) was captured by sequencing in a study of T cell responses to AZD1222 COVID-19 vaccine. Whole-study results and caveats: Possibly, clonal diversity was underestimated; donors were largely white British and included more females. None of the repertoires were sampled until the peak T cell response had passed. An increase in Spike-specific TCR breadth and depth was observed after two AZD1222 doses.

Samples with a second dose at about 4 or about 12 weeks were pooled together. Germline values: CDR1 KGHDR, CDR2 SFDVKD. This CDR3 region has 14 residues. V lost 5 bases and J 5 bases, leaving 12 bases between the germline ends. TCRdb's copy holds only in-frame clones and misses some; the assay was immunoSEQ multiplex PCR. The data hold roughly 130,000 clones, with around 90% observed a single time. A word on this clone: Antigen: not known.

This sequence joins TRBV24-1 and TRBJ2-1; D is possibly TRBD2 (6 bases). Specimen: peripheral blood, collected 28 days after the second AZD1222 dose. This receptor was taken from an adult who received the AZD1222 COVID-19 vaccine. CDR3 sequence (DNA): TGTGCCACCAGTGGGGACTCTCCCCACAATGAGCAGTTCTTC. Its protein product is CATSGDSPHNEQFF.